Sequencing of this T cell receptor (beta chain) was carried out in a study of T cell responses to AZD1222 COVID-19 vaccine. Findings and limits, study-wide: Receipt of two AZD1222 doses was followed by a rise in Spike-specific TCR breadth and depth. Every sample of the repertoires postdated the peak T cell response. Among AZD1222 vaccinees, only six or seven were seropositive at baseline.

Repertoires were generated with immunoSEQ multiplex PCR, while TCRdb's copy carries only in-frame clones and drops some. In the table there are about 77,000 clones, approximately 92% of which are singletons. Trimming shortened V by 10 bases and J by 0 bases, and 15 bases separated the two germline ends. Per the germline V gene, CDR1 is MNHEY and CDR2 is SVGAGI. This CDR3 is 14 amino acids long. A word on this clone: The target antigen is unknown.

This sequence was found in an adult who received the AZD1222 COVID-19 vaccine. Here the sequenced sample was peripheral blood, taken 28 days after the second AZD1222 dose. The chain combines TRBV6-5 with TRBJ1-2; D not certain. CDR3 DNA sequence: TGTGCCACTCAGACTTATGAATCTAACTATGGCTACACCTTC. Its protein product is CATQTYESNYGYTF.